This TCR beta chain was obtained from a study of blood T cell repertoires in COVID-19. The wider study: Acute and convalescent COVID-19 specimens originated in the United States, Italy and Spain. From T cells, B-cell-depleted T cells, or PBMCs came the material, which was cDNA or gDNA.

During active infection, Seattle patients enrolled and were then monitored through disease. Clones were read by immunoSEQ multiplex PCR, and TCRdb kept only the in-frame ones, dropping some. The sample comprises around 120,000 clones, about 90% of which are singletons, and around 4% rests with the top ten. Germline lookup yields CDR1 SGHAT and CDR2 FQNNGV. The CDR3 is 17 residues long. The J segment lost 0 bases and the V segment lost 4 bases, leaving 6 bases of the junction unmatched. The chain recombines TRBV11-2 with TRBJ1-5, with 10 bases lining up with TRBD1. The TCR was taken from a woman in her sixties or seventies with COVID-19, enrolled during active disease. Sequencing was performed on peripheral blood. CDR3 sequence: CASSSRTGGYSNQPQHF. The CDR3 nucleotides read TGTGCCAGCAGCTCTCGGACAGGGGGGTATAGCAATCAGCCCCAGCATTTT.